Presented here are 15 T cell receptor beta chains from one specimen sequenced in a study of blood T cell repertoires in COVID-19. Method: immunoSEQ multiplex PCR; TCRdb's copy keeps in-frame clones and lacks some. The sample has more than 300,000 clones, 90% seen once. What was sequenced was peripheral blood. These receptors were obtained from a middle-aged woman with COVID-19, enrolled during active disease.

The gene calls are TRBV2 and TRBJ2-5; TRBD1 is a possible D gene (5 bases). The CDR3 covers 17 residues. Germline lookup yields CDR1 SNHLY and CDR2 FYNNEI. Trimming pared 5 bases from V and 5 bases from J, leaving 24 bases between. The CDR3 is CASSTTTRQTSSETQYF. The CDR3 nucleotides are TGTGCCAGCAGTACAACGACAAGACAGACCAGTAGCGAGACCCAGTACTTC.

The chain's CDR3 is CASSLARNEKLFF. As DNA, the CDR3 is TGCGCCAGCAGCTTGGCCAGGAATGAAAAACTGTTTTTT. The chain couples TRBV5-1 to TRBJ1-4; D remains ambiguous. The germline V and J ends were trimmed by 0 bases and 5 bases, with 5 bases remaining between them. Germline assignment: CDR1 SGHRS and CDR2 YFSETQ. This CDR3 is 13 amino acids long.

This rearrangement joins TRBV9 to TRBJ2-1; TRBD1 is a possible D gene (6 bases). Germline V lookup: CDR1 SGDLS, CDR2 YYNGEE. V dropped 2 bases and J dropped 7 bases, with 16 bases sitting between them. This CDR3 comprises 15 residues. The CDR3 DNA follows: TGTGCCAGCAGCGTGGTTGTTGGGGGCAATAATGAGCAGTTCTTC. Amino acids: CASSVVVGGNNEQFF.

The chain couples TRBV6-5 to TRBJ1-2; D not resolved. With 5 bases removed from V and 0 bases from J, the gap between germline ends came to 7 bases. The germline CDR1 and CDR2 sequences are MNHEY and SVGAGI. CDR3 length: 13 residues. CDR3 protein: CASSRDSNYGYTF. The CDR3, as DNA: TGTGCCAGCAGTCGGGATTCTAACTATGGCTACACCTTC.

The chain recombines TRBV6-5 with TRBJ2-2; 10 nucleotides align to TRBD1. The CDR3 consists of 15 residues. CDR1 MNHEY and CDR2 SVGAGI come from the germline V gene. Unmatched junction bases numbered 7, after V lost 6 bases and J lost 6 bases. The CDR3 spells CASSRAGTGAGELFF. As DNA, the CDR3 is TGTGCCAGCAGCCGTGCCGGGACAGGGGCCGGGGAGCTGTTTTTT.

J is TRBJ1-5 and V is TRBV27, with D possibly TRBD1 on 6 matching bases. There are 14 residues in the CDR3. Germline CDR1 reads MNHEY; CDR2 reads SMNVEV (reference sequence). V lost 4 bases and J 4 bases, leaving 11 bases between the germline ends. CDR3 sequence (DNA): TGTGCCAGCAGTTACACAGGGTTTAATCAGCCCCAGCATTTT. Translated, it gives CASSYTGFNQPQHF.

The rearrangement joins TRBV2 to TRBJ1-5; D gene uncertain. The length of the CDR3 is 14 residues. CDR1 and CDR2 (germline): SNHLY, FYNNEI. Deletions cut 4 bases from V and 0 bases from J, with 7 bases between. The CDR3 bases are TGTGCCAGCAGTGTGCAGGTTAGCAATCAGCCCCAGCATTTT. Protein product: CASSVQVSNQPQHF.

In DNA, the CDR3 is TGTGCCAGTACTGGGGTAGGACTGTGGAATTCACCCCTCCACTTT. Encoded protein: CASTGVGLWNSPLHF. The chain recombines TRBV19 with TRBJ1-6, with D uncertain. Germline V CDR1 and CDR2: LNHDA, SQIVND (reference sequence). Trimming removed 7 bases from V and 7 bases from J, with 17 bases in between. The CDR3 runs to 15 residues.

CDR3 in DNA: TGCGCCAGCAGTCCCGGACAATACAATGAGCAGTTCTTC. Its protein is CASSPGQYNEQFF. This chain uses TRBV5-1 with TRBJ2-1; tentative D call: TRBD1 (5 bases). The germline V and J ends were trimmed by 5 bases and 4 bases, with 10 bases remaining between them. Germline V lookup: CDR1 SGHRS, CDR2 YFSETQ. The CDR3 is made up of 13 amino acids.

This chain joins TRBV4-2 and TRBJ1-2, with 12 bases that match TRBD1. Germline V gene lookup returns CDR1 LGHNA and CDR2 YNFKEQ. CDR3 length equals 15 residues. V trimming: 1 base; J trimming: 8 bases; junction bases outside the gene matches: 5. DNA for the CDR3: TGTGCCAGCAGCCAAGCCGGGGACAGGGGGCTAGGCTACACCTTC. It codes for CASSQAGDRGLGYTF.

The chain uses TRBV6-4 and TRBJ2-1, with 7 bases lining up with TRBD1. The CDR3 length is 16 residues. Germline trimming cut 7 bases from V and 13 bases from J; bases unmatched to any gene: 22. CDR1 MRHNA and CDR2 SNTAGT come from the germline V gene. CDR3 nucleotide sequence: TGTGCCAGCATTAGACAGGGATCCCCGCTAACTTTATTTCAGTTCTTC. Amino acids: CASIRQGSPLTLFQFF.

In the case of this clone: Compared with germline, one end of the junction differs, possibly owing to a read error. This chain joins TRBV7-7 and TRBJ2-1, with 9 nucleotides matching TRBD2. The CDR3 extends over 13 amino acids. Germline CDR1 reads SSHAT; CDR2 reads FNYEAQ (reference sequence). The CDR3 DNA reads TGTGCTAGCAGCCGCAGCGGGAGGAATGAGCAGTTCTTC. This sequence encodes CASSRSGRNEQFF.

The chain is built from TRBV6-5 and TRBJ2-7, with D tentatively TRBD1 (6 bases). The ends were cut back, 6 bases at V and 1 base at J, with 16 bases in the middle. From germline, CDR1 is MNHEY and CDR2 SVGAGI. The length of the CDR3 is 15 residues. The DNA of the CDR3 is TGTGCCAGCAGGATTCAAGGGGGTTTTTCCTACGAGCAGTACTTC. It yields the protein CASRIQGGFSYEQYF.

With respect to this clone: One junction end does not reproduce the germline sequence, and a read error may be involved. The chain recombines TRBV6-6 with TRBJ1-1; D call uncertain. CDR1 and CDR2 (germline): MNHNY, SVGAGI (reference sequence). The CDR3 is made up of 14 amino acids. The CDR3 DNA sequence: TGCGCCAGCAGTCAAGGAGGGTCGGGCACTGAAGCTTTCTTT. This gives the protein CASSQGGSGTEAFF.

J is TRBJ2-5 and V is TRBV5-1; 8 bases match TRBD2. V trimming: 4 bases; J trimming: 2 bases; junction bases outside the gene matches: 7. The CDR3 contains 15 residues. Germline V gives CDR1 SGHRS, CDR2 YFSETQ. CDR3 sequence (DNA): TGCGCCAGCAGCAAAAGGACTAGCAGACAAGAGACCCAGTACTTC. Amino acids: CASSKRTSRQETQYF. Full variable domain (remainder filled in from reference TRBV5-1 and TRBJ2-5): KAGVTQTPRYLIKTRGQQVTLSCSPISGHRSVSWYQQTPGQGLQFLFEYFSETQRNKGNFPGRFSGRQFSNSRSEMNVSTLELGDSALYLCASSKRTSRQETQYFGPGTRLLVL.